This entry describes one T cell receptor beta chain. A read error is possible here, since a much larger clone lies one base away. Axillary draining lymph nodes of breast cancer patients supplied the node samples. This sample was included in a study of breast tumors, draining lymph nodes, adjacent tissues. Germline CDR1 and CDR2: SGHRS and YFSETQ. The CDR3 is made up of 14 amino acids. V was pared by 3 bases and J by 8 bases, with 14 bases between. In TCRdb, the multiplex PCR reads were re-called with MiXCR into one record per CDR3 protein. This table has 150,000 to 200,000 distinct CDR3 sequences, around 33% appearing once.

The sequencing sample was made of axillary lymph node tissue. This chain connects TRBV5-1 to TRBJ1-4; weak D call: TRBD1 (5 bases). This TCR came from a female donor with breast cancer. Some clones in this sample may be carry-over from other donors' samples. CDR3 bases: TGCGCCAGCAGCTCCGGGATAGGGGAGGAAAAACTGTTTTTT. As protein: CASSSGIGEEKLFF. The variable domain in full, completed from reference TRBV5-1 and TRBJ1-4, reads KAGVTQTPRYLIKTRGQQVTLSCSPISGHRSVSWYQQTPGQGLQFLFEYFSETQRNKGNFPGRFSGRQFSNSRSEMNVSTLELGDSALYLCASSSGIGEEKLFFGSGTQLSVL.